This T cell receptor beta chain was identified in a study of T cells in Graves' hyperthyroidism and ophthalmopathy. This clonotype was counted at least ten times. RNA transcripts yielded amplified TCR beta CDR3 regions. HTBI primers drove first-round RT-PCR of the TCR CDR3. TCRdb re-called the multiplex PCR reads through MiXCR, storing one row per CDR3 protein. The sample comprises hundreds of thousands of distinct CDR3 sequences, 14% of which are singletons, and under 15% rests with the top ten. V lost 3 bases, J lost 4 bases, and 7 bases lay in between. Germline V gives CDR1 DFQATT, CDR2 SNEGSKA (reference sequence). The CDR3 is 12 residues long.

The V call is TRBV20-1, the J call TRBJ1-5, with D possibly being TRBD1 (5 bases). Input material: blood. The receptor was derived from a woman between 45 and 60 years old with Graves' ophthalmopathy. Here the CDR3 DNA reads TGCAGTGCTAGGGCAGGGAATCAGCCCCAGCATTTT. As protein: CSARAGNQPQHF.